This TCR beta chain emerged from a study of Ad26.COV2.S vaccination and SARS-CoV-2 variants. Turning to the study itself: Intramuscular Ad26.COV2.S doses were given once or twice, 56 days apart. Study-wide results and caveats: Participants in the vaccine arm had higher spike-specific TCR breadth; placebo recipients had lower.

Here immunoSEQ multiplex PCR was the method, and the copy in TCRdb shows in-frame clones only, minus some. The table has some 290,000 clones, roughly 80% seen once. The CDR3 has 12 residues. V was pared by 2 bases and J by 12 bases, with 17 bases between. Per germline, CDR1 GTSNPN and CDR2 SVGIG (reference sequence). Notes on this clone: Its antigen remains unknown.

Treatment noted: 19 received Ad26.COV2.S at low or high dose, single or two shots; roughly five received placebo; per-sample allocation not given. The investigators took samples on day 63 after the first vaccine or placebo injection. Recruitment in Boston yielded a donor of adult age, 18-55 years. What was given as vaccine was an Ad26 vector encoding Wuhan-strain SARS-CoV-2 spike. The sample was peripheral blood, taken in a trial of Ad26.COV2.S vaccine versus placebo. The chain uses TRBV30 and TRBJ2-7; D is undetermined. This clonotype was sampled from a person aged 18 to 65 who received the Ad26.COV2.S COVID-19 vaccine or a placebo. CDR3 sequence: CAWSTSRARLYF. CDR3 bases: TGTGCCTGGAGTACCTCACGGGCCAGGCTGTACTTC. Using reference TRBV30 and TRBJ2-7 for the parts outside the CDR3, the full variable domain is SQTIHQWPATLVQPVGSPLSLECTVEGTSNPNLYWYRQAAGRGLQLLFYSVGIGQISSEVPQNLSASRPQDRQFILSSKKLLLSDSGFYLCAWSTSRARLYFGPGTRLTVT.